The sequence of this T cell receptor (beta chain) was determined in a study of cytomegalovirus exposure and HLA in healthy donors. For the study at large: The 90 to 150 validation repertoires, a later analysis reported, used the same platform as the 550 to 700 repertoires from the first cohort. General study findings and limits: The study found most TCR sequences rare, yet found some public TCRs in many donors. According to the study, about 180 TCR beta chains were cytomegalovirus-associated.

Assay: immunoSEQ multiplex PCR; the TCRdb copy retains only in-frame clones and omits some. This table has approximately 82,000 clones, roughly 96% appearing once. In the case of this clone: Its antigen is unknown.

V was trimmed by 1 base and J by 2 bases, leaving 11 bases between them. The CDR3 is made up of 15 amino acids. Germline V CDR1 and CDR2: SGHTA, FQGNSA. Input material: PBMCs. The genes are TRBV7-2 and TRBJ2-5; D perhaps matches TRBD2 (6 bases). The source is a woman under 30 in good health and CMV-seronegative. CDR3 sequence reads: CASSLGGGGQETQYF. The CDR3, as DNA: TGTGCCAGCAGCTTAGGCGGTGGAGGGCAAGAGACCCAGTACTTC. The full variable domain, completed using reference TRBV7-2 and TRBJ2-5, is GAGVSQSPSNKVTEKGKDVELRCDPISGHTALYWYRQSLGQGLEFLIYFQGNSAPDKSGLPSDRFSAERTGGSVSTLTIQRTQQEDSAVYLCASSLGGGGQETQYFGPGTRLLVL.